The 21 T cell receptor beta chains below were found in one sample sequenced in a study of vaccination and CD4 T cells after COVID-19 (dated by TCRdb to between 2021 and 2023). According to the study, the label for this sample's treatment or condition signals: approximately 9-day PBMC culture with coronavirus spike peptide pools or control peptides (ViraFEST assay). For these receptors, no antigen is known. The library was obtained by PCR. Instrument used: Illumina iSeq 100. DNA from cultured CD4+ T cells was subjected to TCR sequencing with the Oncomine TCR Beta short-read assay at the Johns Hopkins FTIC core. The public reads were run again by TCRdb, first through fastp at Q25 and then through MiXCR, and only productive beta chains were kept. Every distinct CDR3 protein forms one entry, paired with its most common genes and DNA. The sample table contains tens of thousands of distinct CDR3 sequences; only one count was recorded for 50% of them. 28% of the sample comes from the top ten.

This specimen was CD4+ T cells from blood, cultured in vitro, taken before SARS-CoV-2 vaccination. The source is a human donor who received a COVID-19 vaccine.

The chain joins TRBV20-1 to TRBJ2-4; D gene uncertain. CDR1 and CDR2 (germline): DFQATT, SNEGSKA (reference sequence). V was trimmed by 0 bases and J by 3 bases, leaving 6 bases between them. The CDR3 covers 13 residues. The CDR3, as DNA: TGCAGTGCTAGAGATCGTATCAAAAACATTCAGTACTTC. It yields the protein CSARDRIKNIQYF.

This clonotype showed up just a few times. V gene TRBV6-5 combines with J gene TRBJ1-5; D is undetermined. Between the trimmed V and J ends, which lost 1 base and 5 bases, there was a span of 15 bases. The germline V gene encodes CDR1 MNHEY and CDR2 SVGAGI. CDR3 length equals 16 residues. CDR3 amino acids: CASSYWPRRPHQPQHF. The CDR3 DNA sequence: TGTGCCAGCAGTTACTGGCCCCGCCGGCCGCATCAGCCCCAGCATTTT.

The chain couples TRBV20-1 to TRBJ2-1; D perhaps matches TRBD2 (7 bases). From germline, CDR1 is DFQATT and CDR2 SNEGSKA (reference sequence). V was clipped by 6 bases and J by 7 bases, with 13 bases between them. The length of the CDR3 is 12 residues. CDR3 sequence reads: CSAGGGLNEQFF. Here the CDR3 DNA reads TGCAGTGCAGGGGGGGGGCTGAATGAGCAGTTCTTC.

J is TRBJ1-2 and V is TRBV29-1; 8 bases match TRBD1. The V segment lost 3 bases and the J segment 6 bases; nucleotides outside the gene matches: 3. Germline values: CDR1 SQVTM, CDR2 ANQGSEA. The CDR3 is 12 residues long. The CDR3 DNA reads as TGCAGCGTTGATACAGGGGGAAATGGCTACACCTTC. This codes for CSVDTGGNGYTF.

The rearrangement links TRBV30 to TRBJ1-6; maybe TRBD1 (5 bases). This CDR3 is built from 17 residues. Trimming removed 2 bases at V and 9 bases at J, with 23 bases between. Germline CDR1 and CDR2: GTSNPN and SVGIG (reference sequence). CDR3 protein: CAWSPGVFGGESSPLHF. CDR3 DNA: TGTGCCTGGAGTCCCGGGGTTTTTGGGGGGGAAAGTTCACCCCTCCACTTT. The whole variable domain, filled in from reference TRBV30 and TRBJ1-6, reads SQTIHQWPATLVQPVGSPLSLECTVEGTSNPNLYWYRQAAGRGLQLLFYSVGIGQISSEVPQNLSASRPQDRQFILSSKKLLLSDSGFYLCAWSPGVFGGESSPLHFGNGTRLTVT.

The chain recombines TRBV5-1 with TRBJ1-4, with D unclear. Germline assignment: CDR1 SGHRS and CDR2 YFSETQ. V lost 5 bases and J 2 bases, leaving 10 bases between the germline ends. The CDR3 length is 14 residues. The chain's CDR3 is CASSVEETNEKLFF. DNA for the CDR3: TGCGCCAGCAGTGTGGAGGAGACTAATGAAAAACTGTTTTTT.

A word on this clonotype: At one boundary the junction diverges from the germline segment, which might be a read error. CDR3 in DNA: TGCGCCAGCGGCTTGGCTAGGGGTCCCGTCTCGTACTATGGCTACACCTTC. This codes for CASGLARGPVSYYGYTF. This sequence joins TRBV5-1 and TRBJ1-2; a weak D match, TRBD1 (5 bases). This CDR3 is 17 amino acids long. The V gene's germline CDR1 is SGHRS and CDR2 YFSETQ.

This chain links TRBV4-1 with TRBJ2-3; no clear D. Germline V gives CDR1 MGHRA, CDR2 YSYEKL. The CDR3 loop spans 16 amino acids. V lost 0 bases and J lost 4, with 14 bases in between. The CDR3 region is CASSQDHYARSDTQYF. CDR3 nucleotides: TGCGCCAGCAGCCAAGATCACTATGCCCGATCAGATACGCAGTATTTT.

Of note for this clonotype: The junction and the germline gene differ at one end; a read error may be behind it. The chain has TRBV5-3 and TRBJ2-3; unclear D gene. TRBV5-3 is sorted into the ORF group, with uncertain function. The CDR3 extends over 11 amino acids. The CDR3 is CASSSADTQYF. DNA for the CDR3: TGTGCCAGCAGCTCCGCAGATACGCAGTATTTT.

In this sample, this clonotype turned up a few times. The CDR3 loop reads CASSQDGQFYGYTF. The DNA of the CDR3 is TGCGCCAGCAGCCAAGATGGACAGTTCTATGGCTACACCTTC. V and J are TRBV4-1 and TRBJ1-2; the D gene is possibly TRBD1 (6 bases). In germline, CDR1 is MGHRA, CDR2 YSYEKL. There are 14 residues in the CDR3. Trimming took 0 bases from V and 4 from J, leaving 9 bases between them.

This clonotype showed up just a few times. For the CDR3, the DNA is TGTGCCAGCAGTGAGGAACTCCACAATGAGCAGTTCTTC. This codes for CASSEELHNEQFF. The chain combines TRBV2 with TRBJ2-1; D is undetermined. The germline V and J ends were trimmed by 3 bases and 5 bases, with 8 bases remaining between them. CDR1 and CDR2 (germline): SNHLY, FYNNEI. This CDR3 has 13 amino acids.

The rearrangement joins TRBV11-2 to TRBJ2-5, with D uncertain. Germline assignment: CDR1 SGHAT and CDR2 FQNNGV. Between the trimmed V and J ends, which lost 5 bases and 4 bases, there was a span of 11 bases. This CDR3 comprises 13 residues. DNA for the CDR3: TGTGCCAGCAGCCCCTTGGTCAGAGAGACCCAGTACTTC. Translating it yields CASSPLVRETQYF.

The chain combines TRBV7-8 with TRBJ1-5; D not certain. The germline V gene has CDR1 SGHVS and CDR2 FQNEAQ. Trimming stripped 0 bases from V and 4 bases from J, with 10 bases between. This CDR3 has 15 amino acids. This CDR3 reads CASSLALRVNQPQHF. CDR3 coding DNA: TGTGCCAGCAGCTTAGCCTTAAGGGTGAATCAGCCCCAGCATTTT.

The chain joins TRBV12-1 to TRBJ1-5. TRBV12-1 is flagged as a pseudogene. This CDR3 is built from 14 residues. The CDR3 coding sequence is TGTGCCACCAACGTTTGTGTGGCAGGACAGCCCCAGCATTTT. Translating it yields CATNVCVAGQPQHF.

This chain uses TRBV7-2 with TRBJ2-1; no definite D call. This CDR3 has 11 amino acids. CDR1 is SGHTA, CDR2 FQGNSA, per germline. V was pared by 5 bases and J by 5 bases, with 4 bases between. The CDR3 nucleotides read TGTGCCAGCAGCCGCCACAATGAGCAGTTCTTC. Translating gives CASSRHNEQFF.

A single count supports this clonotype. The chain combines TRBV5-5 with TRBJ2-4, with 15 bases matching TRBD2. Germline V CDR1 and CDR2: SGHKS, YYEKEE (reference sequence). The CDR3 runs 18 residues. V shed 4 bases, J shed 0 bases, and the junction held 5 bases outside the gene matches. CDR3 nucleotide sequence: TGTGCCAGCAGCGTGCCGGGACTAGCGGGAGGAGCCAAAAACATTCAGTACTTC. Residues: CASSVPGLAGGAKNIQYF.

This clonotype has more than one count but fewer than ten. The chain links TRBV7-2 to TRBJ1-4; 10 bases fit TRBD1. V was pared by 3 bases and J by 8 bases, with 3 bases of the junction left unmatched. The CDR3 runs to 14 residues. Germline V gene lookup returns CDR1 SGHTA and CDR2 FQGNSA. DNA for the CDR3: TGTGCCAGCAGCTTTACGACAGGGGGCGAAAAACTGTTTTTT. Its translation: CASSFTTGGEKLFF.

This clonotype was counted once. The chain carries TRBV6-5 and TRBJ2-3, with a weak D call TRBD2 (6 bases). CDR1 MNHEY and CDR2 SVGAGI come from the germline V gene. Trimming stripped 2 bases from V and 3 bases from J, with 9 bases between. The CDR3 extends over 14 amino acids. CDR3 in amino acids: CASSYRLGTDTQYF. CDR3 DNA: TGTGCCAGCAGTTACCGACTAGGTACAGATACGCAGTATTTT.

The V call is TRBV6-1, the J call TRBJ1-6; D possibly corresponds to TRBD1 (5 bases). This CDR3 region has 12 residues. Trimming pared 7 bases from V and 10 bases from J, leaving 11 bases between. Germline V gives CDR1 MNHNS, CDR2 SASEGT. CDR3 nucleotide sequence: TGTGCCAGCACCAGGGAGGGGTCACCCCTCCACTTT. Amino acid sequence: CASTREGSPLHF.

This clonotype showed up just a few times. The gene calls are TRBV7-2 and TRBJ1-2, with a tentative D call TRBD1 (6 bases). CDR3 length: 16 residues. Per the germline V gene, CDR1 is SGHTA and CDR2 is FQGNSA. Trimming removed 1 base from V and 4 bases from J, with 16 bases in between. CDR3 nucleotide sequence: TGTGCCAGCAGCTTAGTCCCCGGGGGGCTTTCCTATGGCTACACCTTC. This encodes CASSLVPGGLSYGYTF. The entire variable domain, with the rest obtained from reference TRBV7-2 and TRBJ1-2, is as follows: GAGVSQSPSNKVTEKGKDVELRCDPISGHTALYWYRQSLGQGLEFLIYFQGNSAPDKSGLPSDRFSAERTGGSVSTLTIQRTQQEDSAVYLCASSLVPGGLSYGYTFGSGTRLTVV.

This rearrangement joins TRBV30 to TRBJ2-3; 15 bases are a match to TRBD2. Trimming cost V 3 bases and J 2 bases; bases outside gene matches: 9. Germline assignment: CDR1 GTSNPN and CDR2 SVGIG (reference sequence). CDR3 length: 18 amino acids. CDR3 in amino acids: CAWSAGLAGGGDTDTQYF. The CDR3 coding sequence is TGTGCCTGGAGCGCCGGACTAGCGGGGGGGGGGGACACAGATACGCAGTATTTT.